Listed below are T cell receptor beta chains from one sample, sequenced in a study of cytomegalovirus exposure and HLA in healthy donors. The protocol was immunoSEQ multiplex PCR, while the TCRdb copy is restricted to in-frame clones and leaves out a portion. The table records about 130,000 clones, 82% of them present only once. The sample consisted of PBMCs. The receptor set was obtained from a woman aged 50 to 60 in good health and CMV-seropositive. Both conserved end residues are part of each CDR3. A clone size is listed for some rows: how often the clone was seen (once, few, many), or a class if it is expanded.

v_call	clone_size	j_call	cdr3_aa
TRBV29-1	-	TRBJ2-1	CSVDSLMTSAYNEQFF
TRBV27	-	TRBJ2-7	CASSGGFDEQYF
TRBV6-6	few	TRBJ2-2	CASKGQKIPTGELFF
TRBV18	once	TRBJ1-2	CASSPAGQPNYGYTF
TRBV5-1	-	TRBJ2-5	CASSLALAVETQYF
TRBV30	-	TRBJ1-2	CAWSVGQVGYTF
TRBV18	once	TRBJ1-1	CASSPGRTGPEAFF
TRBV2	-	TRBJ2-3	CASMAGTGGPDTQYF
TRBV21-1	-	TRBJ1-4	CASTRQGIFPSELKTNEKLFF
TRBV5-4	-	TRBJ2-1	CASTFFRSAGTNEQFF
TRBV28	once	TRBJ1-2	CASTLGAASYGYTF
TRBV7-2	-	TRBJ2-7	CASSLRRGGANEQYF
TRBV14	-	TRBJ2-2	CASRQMVAGVAGELFF
TRBV13	-	TRBJ2-7	CASSLGIGTSSNEQYF
TRBV30	-	TRBJ1-6	CAWSEAGIPPLHF
TRBV10-3	-	TRBJ1-1	CATQEANTEAFF
TRBV19	-	TRBJ1-2	CASTGAVYAYGYTF
TRBV28	-	TRBJ2-3	CASSLAGLDTQYF
TRBV7-9	-	TRBJ2-5	CSSSLVRETQYF
TRBV28	few	TRBJ2-2	CASRWTGASPELFF
TRBV10-3	-	TRBJ1-1	CAISPTGATEAFF
TRBV4-2	-	TRBJ2-1	CASSPLTSAGAVHNEQFF
TRBV11-2	-	TRBJ2-7	CASSLSGTGYEQYF
TRBV6-6	-	TRBJ1-3	CASIPSLGGSGNTIYF
TRBV4-2	-	TRBJ2-7	CASSQDMWTSGTTYEQYF
TRBV4-1	-	TRBJ2-7	CASSQTGQGLHEQYF
TRBV13	-	TRBJ1-1	CASSSQGEGMNTEAFF
TRBV10-2	-	TRBJ1-5	CASSVERGSNQPQHF